This is a list of T cell receptor beta chains from one sample in a study of early T cells in non-severe SARS-CoV-2 infection. One entry per CDR3 protein results from TCRdb running MiXCR on the 5' RACE reads. The sample includes 50,000 to 65,000 distinct CDR3 sequences, around 13% seen only once; the top ten take around 4.3%. Sequencing was performed on whole blood. These receptors were collected from an adult who was a healthcare worker with PCR-confirmed SARS-CoV-2 infection or an uninfected control (not recorded which). Both conserved end residues are part of each CDR3. Size is stated for part of the rows, as once, few or many counts, or as a class when the clone is expanded.

many	TRBV2	TRBJ2-1	CASWTGLNEQFF
NA	TRBV29-1	TRBJ1-1	CSVGDTYTEAFF
few	TRBV29-1	TRBJ2-1	CSWATYNEQFF
few	TRBV29-1	TRBJ2-5	CSVERTGGEETQYF
few	TRBV18	TRBJ1-1	CATGNLGNTEVFF
many	TRBV27	TRBJ2-7	CASSFPLRTDYEQYF
many	TRBV4-2	TRBJ2-7	CASSQDEVLSYEQYF
few	TRBV30	TRBJ1-1	CAWSPGQGTAFF
NA	TRBV7-2	TRBJ2-5	CASSLTLGVLETQYF
NA	TRBV7-9	TRBJ1-5	CASSSGQADSNQPQHF
few	TRBV3-1	TRBJ1-2	CASSQDEDSPGYGYTF
few	TRBV7-6	TRBJ2-7	CASSLQGGGAEQYF
NA	TRBV30	TRBJ2-3	CASPGTGGTDTQYF
few	TRBV7-7	TRBJ2-1	CASSLRLAGESEQFF
many	TRBV7-6	TRBJ2-7	CASSFSQGEQYF
few	TRBV6-5	TRBJ2-2	CASSLAGGFGELFF
many	TRBV6-5	TRBJ1-2	CASSYSPANYGYTF
many	TRBV4-3	TRBJ1-2	CASSQEYYAGPDYGYTF
NA	TRBV15	TRBJ1-2	CATSREGATNHGYTF
NA	TRBV5-4	TRBJ2-6	CASSPRGFISGANVLTF
many	TRBV20-1	TRBJ2-7	CSVLLDRDTVQYF
NA	TRBV12-3/TRBV12-4	TRBJ1-2	CASSPRQGAGYTF
many	TRBV6-6	TRBJ1-5	CASSPLDSNQPQHF
NA	TRBV27	TRBJ2-6	CASSSTGLTYSGANVLTF
NA	TRBV5-1	TRBJ2-3	CASSGGWGDTQYF
few	TRBV12-3/TRBV12-4	TRBJ2-7	CASSLSGGTYEQYF
many	TRBV4-1	TRBJ2-5	CASSQGRTGTRGETQYF
NA	TRBV12-3/TRBV12-4	TRBJ2-7	CASSLKVYEQYF
few	TRBV12-3/TRBV12-4	TRBJ2-3	CASRTIGRGDLTDTQYF
NA	TRBV7-2	TRBJ1-1	CASSRDRVNTEAFF
NA	TRBV18	TRBJ1-1	CASSPPRVSTGNTEAFF
many	TRBV29-1	TRBJ1-1	CSAHNGRGTEAFF
NA	TRBV10-2	TRBJ2-3	CASSDGSWDSSTDTQYF
NA	TRBV12-3/TRBV12-4	TRBJ2-2	CASSLTGGAGELFF
NA	TRBV19	TRBJ1-4	CASSVTATNEKLFF
NA	TRBV6-5	TRBJ1-6	CASSYSRERSYNSPLHF
medium-sized	TRBV11-3	TRBJ2-2	CASSFSVTGAAGELFF